This section outlines one TCR beta chain sequence together with its context. Its antigen is currently unknown. TCRdb's copy holds only in-frame clones and misses some; the assay was immunoSEQ multiplex PCR. In the table there are approximately 80,000 clones, 89% of which are singletons. The data are from a study of OX40 agonist ivuxolimab in advanced cancers. Looking at the study overall: Patients enrolled in dose escalation were diagnosed with hepatocellular carcinoma, melanoma, renal cell or head and neck cancer. Under the entry rules, prior anti-PD-1, anti-PD-L1 or anti-CTLA-4 therapy was allowed, and roughly 41% had some. Overall study findings and caveats: CD4+ and CD8+ blood T cells expanded clonally by week 6 at 0.1 to 3.0 mg/kg.

The CDR3 is made up of 15 amino acids. Trimming stripped 0 bases from V and 5 bases from J, with 11 bases between. Per germline, CDR1 SGHRS and CDR2 YFSETQ. This TCR was sampled from an adult with an advanced solid tumor such as melanoma, head and neck, liver or kidney cancer. Sequencing was performed on CD4+ or CD8+ T cells sorted from blood, taken in a trial of the OX40 agonist ivuxolimab. The genes are TRBV5-1 and TRBJ2-2; TRBD2 might be the D (5 bases). The CDR3 bases are TGCGCCAGCAGCTTGGCAACTAGATCAACCGGGGAGCTGTTTTTT. Its translation is CASSLATRSTGELFF. The complete variable domain, with remaining parts taken from reference TRBV5-1 and TRBJ2-2, reads KAGVTQTPRYLIKTRGQQVTLSCSPISGHRSVSWYQQTPGQGLQFLFEYFSETQRNKGNFPGRFSGRQFSNSRSEMNVSTLELGDSALYLCASSLATRSTGELFFGEGSRLTVL.